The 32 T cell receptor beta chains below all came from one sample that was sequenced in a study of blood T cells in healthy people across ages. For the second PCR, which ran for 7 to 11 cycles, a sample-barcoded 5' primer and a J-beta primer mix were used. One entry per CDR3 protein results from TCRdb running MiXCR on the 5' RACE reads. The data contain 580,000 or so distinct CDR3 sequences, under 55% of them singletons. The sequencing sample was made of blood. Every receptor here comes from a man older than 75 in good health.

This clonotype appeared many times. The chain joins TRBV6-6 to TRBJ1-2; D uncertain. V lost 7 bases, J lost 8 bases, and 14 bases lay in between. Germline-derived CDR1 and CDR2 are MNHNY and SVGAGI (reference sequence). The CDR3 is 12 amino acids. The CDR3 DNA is TGTGCCAGCACCTTCGAGGGAGGCGGCTACACCTTC. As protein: CASTFEGGGYTF.

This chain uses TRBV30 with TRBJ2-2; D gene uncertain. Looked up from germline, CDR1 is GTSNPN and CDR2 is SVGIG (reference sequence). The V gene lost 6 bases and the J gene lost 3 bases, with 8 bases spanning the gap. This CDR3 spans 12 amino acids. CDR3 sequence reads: CACRFDTGELFF. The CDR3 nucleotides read TGTGCCTGTAGGTTCGACACCGGGGAGCTGTTTTTT.

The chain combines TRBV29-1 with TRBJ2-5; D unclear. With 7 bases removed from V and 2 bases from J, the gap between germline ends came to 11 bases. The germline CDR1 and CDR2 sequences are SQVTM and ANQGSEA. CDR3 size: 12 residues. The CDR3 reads CSGIGLQETQYF. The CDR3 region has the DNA TGCAGCGGGATAGGATTACAAGAGACCCAGTACTTC. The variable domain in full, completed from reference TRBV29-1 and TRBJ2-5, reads SAVISQKPSRDICQRGTSLTIQCQVDSQVTMMFWYRQQPGQSLTLIATANQGSEATYESGFVIDKFPISRPNLTFSTLTVSNMSPEDSSIYLCSGIGLQETQYFGPGTRLLVL.

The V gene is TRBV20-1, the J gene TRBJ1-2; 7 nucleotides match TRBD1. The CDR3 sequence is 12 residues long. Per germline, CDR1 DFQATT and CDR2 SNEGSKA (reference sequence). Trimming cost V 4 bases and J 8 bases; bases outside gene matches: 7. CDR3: CSATGTVAGYTF. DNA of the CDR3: TGCAGTGCTACGGGGACAGTCGCCGGCTACACCTTC.

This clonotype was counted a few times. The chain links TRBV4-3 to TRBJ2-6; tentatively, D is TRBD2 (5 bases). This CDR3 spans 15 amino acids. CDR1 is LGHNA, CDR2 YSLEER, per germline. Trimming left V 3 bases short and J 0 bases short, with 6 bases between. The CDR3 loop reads CASSQAGSGANVLTF. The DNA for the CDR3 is TGCGCCAGCAGCCAGGCGGGCTCTGGGGCCAACGTCCTGACTTTC.

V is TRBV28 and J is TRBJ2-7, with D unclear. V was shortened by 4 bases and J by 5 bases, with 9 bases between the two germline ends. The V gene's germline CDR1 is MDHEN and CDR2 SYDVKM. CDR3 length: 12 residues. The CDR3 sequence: CASSSGRDEQYF. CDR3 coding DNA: TGTGCCAGCAGTTCCGGACGGGACGAGCAGTACTTC.

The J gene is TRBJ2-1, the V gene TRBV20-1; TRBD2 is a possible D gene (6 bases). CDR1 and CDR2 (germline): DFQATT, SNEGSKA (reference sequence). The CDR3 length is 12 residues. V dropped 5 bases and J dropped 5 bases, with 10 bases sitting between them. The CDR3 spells CSAWGLHNEQFF. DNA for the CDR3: TGCAGTGCTTGGGGACTCCACAATGAGCAGTTCTTC.

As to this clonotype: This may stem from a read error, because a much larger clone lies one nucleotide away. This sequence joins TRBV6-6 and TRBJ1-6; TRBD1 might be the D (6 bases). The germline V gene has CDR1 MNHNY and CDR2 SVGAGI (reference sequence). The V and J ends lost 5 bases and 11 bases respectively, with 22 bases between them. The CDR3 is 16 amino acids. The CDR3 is CASSHLSAGDNAPLHF. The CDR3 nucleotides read TGTGCCAGCAGTCACCTTTCGGCAGGGGACAATGCACCCCTCCACTTT.

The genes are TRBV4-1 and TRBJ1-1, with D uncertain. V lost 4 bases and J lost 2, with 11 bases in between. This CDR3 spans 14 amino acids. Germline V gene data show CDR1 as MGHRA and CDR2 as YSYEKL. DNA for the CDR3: TGCGCCAGCAGCCCCCCGGCCTATAACACTGAAGCTTTCTTT. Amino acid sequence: CASSPPAYNTEAFF.

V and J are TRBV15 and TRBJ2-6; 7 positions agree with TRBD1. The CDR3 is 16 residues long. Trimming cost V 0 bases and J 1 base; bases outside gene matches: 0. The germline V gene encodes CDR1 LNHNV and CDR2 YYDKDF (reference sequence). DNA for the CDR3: TGTGCCACCAGCAGAGACAGGGGGTCTGGGGCCAACGTCCTGACTTTC. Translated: CATSRDRGSGANVLTF.

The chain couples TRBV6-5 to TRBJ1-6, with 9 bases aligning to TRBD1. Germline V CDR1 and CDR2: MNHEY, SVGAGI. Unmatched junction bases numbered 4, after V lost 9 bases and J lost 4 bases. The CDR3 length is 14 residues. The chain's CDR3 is CASGTGRYNSPLHF. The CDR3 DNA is TGTGCCAGTGGGACAGGGCGATATAATTCACCCCTCCACTTT.

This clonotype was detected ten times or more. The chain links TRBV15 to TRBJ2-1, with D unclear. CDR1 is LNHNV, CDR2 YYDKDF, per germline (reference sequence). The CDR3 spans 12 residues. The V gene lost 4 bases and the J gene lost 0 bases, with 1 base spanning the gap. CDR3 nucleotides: TGTGCCACCAGCACCTCCTACAATGAGCAGTTCTTC. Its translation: CATSTSYNEQFF.

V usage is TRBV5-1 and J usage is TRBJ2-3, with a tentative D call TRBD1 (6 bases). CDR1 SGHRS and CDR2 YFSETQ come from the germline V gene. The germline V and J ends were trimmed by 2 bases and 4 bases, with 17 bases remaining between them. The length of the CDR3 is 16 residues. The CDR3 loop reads CASSLGEHRVADTQYF. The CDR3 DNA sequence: TGCGCCAGCAGCTTAGGAGAACACAGGGTAGCAGATACGCAGTATTTT.

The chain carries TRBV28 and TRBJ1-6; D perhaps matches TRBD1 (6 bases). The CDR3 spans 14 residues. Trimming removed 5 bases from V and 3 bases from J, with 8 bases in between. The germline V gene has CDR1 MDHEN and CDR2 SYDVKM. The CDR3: CASSGQIYNSPLHF. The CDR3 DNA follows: TGTGCCAGCAGTGGACAGATCTATAATTCACCCCTCCACTTT.

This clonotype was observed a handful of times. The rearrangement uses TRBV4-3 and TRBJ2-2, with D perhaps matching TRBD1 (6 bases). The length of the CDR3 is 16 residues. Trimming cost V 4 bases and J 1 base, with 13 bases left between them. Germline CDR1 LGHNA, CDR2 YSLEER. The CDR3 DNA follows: TGCGCCAGCAGCCGGGGGCCAGGAGTGAACACCGGGGAGCTGTTTTTT. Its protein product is CASSRGPGVNTGELFF.

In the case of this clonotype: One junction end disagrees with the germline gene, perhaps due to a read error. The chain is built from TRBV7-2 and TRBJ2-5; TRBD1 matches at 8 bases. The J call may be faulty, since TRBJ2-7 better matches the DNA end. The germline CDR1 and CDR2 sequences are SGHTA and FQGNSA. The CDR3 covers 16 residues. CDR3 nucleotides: TGTGCCTGCAGCTTAGACGCAGGGGGCTCATCGTACGAGCAGTACTTC. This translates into CACSLDAGGSSYEQYF.

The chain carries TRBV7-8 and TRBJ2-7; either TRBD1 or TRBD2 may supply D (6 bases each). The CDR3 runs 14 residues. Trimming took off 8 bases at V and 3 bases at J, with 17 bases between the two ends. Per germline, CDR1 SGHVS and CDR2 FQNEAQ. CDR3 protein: CASQLTGLNYEQYF. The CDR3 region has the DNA TGTGCCAGCCAACTGACAGGACTAAACTACGAGCAGTACTTC.

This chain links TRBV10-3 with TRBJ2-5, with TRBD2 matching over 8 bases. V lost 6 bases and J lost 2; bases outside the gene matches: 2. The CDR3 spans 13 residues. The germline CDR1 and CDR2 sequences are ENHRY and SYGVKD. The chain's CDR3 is CAIRIAGQETQYF. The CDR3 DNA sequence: TGTGCCATCAGGATAGCGGGACAAGAGACCCAGTACTTC.

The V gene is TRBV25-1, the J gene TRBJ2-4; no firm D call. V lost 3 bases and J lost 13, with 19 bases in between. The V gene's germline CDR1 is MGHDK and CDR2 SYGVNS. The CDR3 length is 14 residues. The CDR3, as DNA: TGTGCCAGCAGTGATTGGGGTTCGGCCTTCACGCAGTACTTC. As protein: CASSDWGSAFTQYF.

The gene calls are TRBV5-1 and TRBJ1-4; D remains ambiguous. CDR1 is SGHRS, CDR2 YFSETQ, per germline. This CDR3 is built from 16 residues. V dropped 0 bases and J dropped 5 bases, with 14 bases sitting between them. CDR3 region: CASSLDRQAENEKLFF. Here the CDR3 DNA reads TGCGCCAGCAGCTTGGATCGGCAGGCCGAGAATGAAAAACTGTTTTTT.

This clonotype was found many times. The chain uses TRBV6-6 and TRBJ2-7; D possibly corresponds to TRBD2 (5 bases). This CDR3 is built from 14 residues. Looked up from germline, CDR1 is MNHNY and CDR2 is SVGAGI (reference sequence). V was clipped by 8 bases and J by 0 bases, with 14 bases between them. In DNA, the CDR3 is TGTGCCAGCGGAGCGGTAGCGATCTCCTACGAGCAGTACTTC. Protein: CASGAVAISYEQYF.

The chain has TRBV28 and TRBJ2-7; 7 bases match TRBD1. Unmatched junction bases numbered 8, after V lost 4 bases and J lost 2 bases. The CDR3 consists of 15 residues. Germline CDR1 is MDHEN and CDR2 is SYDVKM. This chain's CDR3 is CASSSKDRAPYEQYF. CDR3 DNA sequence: TGTGCCAGCAGTTCTAAAGACAGGGCCCCCTACGAGCAGTACTTC.

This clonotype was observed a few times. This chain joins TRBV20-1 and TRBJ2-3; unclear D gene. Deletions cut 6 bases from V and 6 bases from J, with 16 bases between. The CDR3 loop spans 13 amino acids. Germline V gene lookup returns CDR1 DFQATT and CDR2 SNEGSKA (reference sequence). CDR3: CSADFRGQDTQYF. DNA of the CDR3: TGCAGTGCCGATTTCCGCGGTCAGGATACGCAGTATTTT.

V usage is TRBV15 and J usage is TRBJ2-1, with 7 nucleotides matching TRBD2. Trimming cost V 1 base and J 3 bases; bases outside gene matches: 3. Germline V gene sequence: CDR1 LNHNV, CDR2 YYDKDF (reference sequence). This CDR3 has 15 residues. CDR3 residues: CATSRVGRIYNEQFF. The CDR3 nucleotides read TGTGCCACCAGCAGAGTCGGGAGGATCTACAATGAGCAGTTCTTC.

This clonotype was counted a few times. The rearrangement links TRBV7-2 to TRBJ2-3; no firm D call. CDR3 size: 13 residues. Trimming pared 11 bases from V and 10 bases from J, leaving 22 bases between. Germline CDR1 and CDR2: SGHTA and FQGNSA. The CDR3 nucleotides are TGTGCCGCGCTCCAGAGGTTACATGGAGCGCAGTATTTT. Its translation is CAALQRLHGAQYF.

CDR3 in DNA: TGTGCCAGCTCACCGGCTCGTCAGCGTGGCTACACCTTC. Its protein product is CASSPARQRGYTF. V usage is TRBV18 and J usage is TRBJ1-2; no reliable D call. CDR1 and CDR2 from the germline V gene are KGHSH and LQKENI. Trimming stripped 3 bases from V and 7 bases from J, with 12 bases between. This CDR3 is built from 13 residues.

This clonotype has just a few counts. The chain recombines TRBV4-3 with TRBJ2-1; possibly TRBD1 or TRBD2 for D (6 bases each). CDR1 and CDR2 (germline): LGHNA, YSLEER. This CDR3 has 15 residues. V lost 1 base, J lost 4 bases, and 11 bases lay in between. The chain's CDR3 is CASSQAGATYNEQFF. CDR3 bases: TGCGCCAGCAGCCAAGCGGGGGCCACATACAATGAGCAGTTCTTC.

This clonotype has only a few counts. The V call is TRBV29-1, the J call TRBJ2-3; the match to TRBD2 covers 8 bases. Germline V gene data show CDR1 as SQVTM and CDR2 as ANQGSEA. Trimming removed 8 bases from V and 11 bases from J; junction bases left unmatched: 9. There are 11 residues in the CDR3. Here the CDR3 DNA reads TGCAGCTTTACTAGCGGTACGGGGCAGTATTTT. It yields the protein CSFTSGTGQYF.

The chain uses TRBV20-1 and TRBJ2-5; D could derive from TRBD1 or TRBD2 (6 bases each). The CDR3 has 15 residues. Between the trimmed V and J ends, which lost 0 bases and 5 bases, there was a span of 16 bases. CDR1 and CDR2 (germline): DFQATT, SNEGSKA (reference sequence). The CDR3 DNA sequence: TGCAGTGCTAGAGATTTTGGGGGGCTCGTGGAGACCCAGTACTTC. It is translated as CSARDFGGLVETQYF.

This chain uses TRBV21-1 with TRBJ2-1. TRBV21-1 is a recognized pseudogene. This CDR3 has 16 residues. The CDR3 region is CASSKGAGVTYNEQFF. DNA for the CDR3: TGTGCCAGCAGCAAAGGAGCGGGAGTCACCTACAATGAGCAGTTCTTC.

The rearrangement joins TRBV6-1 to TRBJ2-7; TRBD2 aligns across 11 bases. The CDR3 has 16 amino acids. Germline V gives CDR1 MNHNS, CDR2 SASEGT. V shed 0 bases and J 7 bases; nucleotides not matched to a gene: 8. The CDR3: CASSEAPSGGSREQYF. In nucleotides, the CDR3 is TGTGCCAGCAGTGAAGCGCCTAGCGGGGGGTCTCGGGAGCAGTACTTC.

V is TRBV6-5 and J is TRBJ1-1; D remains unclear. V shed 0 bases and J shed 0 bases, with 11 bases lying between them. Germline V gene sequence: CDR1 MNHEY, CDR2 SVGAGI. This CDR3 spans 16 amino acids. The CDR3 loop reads CASSYSKHLMNTEAFF. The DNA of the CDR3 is TGTGCCAGCAGTTACTCGAAGCACCTCATGAACACTGAAGCTTTCTTT.